The 32 T cell receptor beta chains below were found in one sample sequenced in a study of cytomegalovirus exposure and HLA in healthy donors. With 60 Vbeta and 13 Jbeta primers, the PCR was carried out. This table comes from immunoSEQ multiplex PCR, and its TCRdb copy is limited to in-frame clones, with some not included. The table has about 120,000 clones, about 80% seen once; the top ten hold roughly 9.3%. The sequencing sample was made of PBMCs. Source of these receptors: a woman aged 50 to 60 in good health and CMV-seropositive.

The chain is built from TRBV4-3 and TRBJ1-1; D may be TRBD1 (5 bases). Trimming took off 5 bases at V and 6 bases at J, with 16 bases between the two ends. CDR1 LGHNA and CDR2 YSLEER come from the germline V gene. The CDR3 runs to 14 residues. The CDR3, as DNA: TGCGCCAGCAGCTTGCAGGCGGGGCTCCCTGAAGCTTTCTTT. Protein: CASSLQAGLPEAFF.

This chain connects TRBV4-2 to TRBJ2-5; TRBD2 might be the D (7 bases). The CDR3 consists of 16 residues. Germline CDR1 reads LGHNA; CDR2 reads YNFKEQ. Between the trimmed V and J ends, which lost 1 base and 7 bases, there was a span of 19 bases. For the CDR3, the DNA is TGTGCCAGCAGCCAAGCTTTCGAGGGGGGCGGGGGGACCCAGTACTTC. It is translated as CASSQAFEGGGGTQYF.

The V gene is TRBV7-9, the J gene TRBJ2-1; TRBD2 might be the D (5 bases). V was clipped by 1 base and J by 9 bases, with 7 bases between them. Germline CDR1 SEHNR, CDR2 FQNEAQ (reference sequence). The CDR3 is 12 amino acids. For the CDR3, the DNA is TGTGCCAGCAGCTTAGGGCGGGCTGAGCAGTTCTTC. This translates into CASSLGRAEQFF.

The chain recombines TRBV7-9 with TRBJ2-7, with D possibly TRBD1 on 7 matching bases. The germline V gene encodes CDR1 SEHNR and CDR2 FQNEAQ (reference sequence). Deletions cut 0 bases from V and 0 bases from J, with 15 bases between. The CDR3 is made up of 17 amino acids. CDR3 DNA: TGTGCCAGCAGCTTAGCATCAGGGGGGAAGTACTCCTACGAGCAGTACTTC. Amino acids: CASSLASGGKYSYEQYF.

This clone came up once. The rearrangement links TRBV7-2 to TRBJ2-5; 8 bases are shared with TRBD2. Per the germline V gene, CDR1 is SGHTA and CDR2 is FQGNSA. The CDR3 runs 19 residues. V shed 4 bases and J 1 base; nucleotides not matched to a gene: 17. The CDR3 is CASSSVGGSGVHLQETQYF. The CDR3 nucleotides are TGTGCCAGCAGCTCTGTAGGGGGTAGCGGGGTACATCTCCAAGAGACCCAGTACTTC.

The chain recombines TRBV7-6 with TRBJ2-5; possibly TRBD2 for D (7 bases). V lost 4 bases and J lost 7, with 19 bases in between. The germline V gene has CDR1 SGHVS and CDR2 FNYEAQ. The CDR3 contains 15 residues. DNA for the CDR3: TGTGCCAGCAGCTCCGCGGGGGCCCCACGAACGACCCAGTACTTC. This encodes CASSSAGAPRTTQYF.

The J gene is TRBJ2-7, the V gene TRBV7-9; 8 bases line up with TRBD1. CDR1 is SEHNR, CDR2 FQNEAQ, per germline (reference sequence). The CDR3 is 15 residues long. The junction had 6 bases not matched to a gene; V was cut back by 1 base and J by 4 bases. The CDR3 spells CASSLGTGILYEQYF. The CDR3 DNA sequence: TGTGCCAGCAGCTTAGGGACAGGGATCCTATACGAGCAGTACTTC.

CDR3 DNA: TGTGCCAGCAGTGAACTCAGCGTCGGTGGGGAGCTGTTTTTT. Encoded protein: CASSELSVGGELFF. The chain recombines TRBV2 with TRBJ2-2; no definite D call. Trimming removed 2 bases from V and 8 bases from J, with 12 bases in between. The germline gives CDR1 SNHLY, CDR2 FYNNEI. There are 14 residues in the CDR3.

V and J are TRBV18 and TRBJ1-5, with no clear D. CDR1 and CDR2 (germline): KGHSH, LQKENI. Trimming took off 2 bases at V and 3 bases at J, with 5 bases between the two ends. The CDR3 is 13 residues long. DNA of the CDR3: TGTGCCAGCTCACCAGGGCTCAATCAGCCCCAGCATTTT. This encodes CASSPGLNQPQHF.

This rearrangement joins TRBV4-3 to TRBJ1-2; D gene ambiguous. The CDR3 extends over 16 amino acids. V lost 0 bases and J lost 2, with 13 bases in between. The germline CDR1 and CDR2 sequences are LGHNA and YSLEER. DNA of the CDR3: TGCGCCAGCAGCCAAGACGGGAGGGCAACCAACTATGGCTACACCTTC. It encodes CASSQDGRATNYGYTF.

The chain recombines TRBV7-2 with TRBJ1-2; the D is unclear. Germline CDR1 reads SGHTA; CDR2 reads FQGNSA. This CDR3 has 13 residues. V lost 3 bases and J 4 bases, leaving 9 bases between the germline ends. The CDR3 DNA is TGTGCCAGCAGCTTGGCAGGCCGCTATGGCTACACCTTC. This sequence encodes CASSLAGRYGYTF.

CDR3 nucleotide sequence: TGTGCCAGCATCTCGTTTAAGACAGGGAAGAGGGAGCAGTACTTC. This sequence encodes CASISFKTGKREQYF. This chain connects TRBV7-9 to TRBJ2-7, with 7 bases identical to TRBD1. CDR1 and CDR2 from the germline V gene are SEHNR and FQNEAQ (reference sequence). This CDR3 is built from 15 residues. V lost 7 bases and J lost 7; bases outside the gene matches: 16.

A single count supports this clone. CDR3 DNA sequence: TGTGCCAGCAGTCTGGGGGGTGGAGAGACCCAGTACTTC. Amino acids: CASSLGGGETQYF. The V and J genes are TRBV2 and TRBJ2-5; possibly TRBD2 for D (6 bases). This CDR3 spans 13 amino acids. Germline lookup yields CDR1 SNHLY and CDR2 FYNNEI. Trimming cost V 5 bases and J 4 bases, with 11 bases left between them.

This clone came up a few times. The chain combines TRBV19 with TRBJ1-2; TRBD1 matches at 8 bases. The V gene end was trimmed by 8 bases and the J gene end by 5 bases; junction bases not matched to a gene: 7. Germline CDR1 is LNHDA and CDR2 is SQIVND (reference sequence). The CDR3 loop spans 13 amino acids. The CDR3 sequence: CASGGQGGYGYTF. The CDR3 DNA reads as TGTGCCAGTGGAGGACAGGGCGGGTATGGCTACACCTTC.

V usage is TRBV19 and J usage is TRBJ2-4, with TRBD2 as a possible D gene (5 bases). The CDR3 is made up of 14 amino acids. The V gene lost 7 bases and the J gene lost 2 bases, with 12 bases spanning the gap. Germline values: CDR1 LNHDA, CDR2 SQIVND (reference sequence). CDR3: CASKRDRTKNIQYF. CDR3 sequence (DNA): TGTGCCAGTAAGAGGGATAGGACCAAAAACATTCAGTACTTC.

The V gene is TRBV5-1, the J gene TRBJ2-7, with 9 nucleotides matching TRBD1. CDR3 size: 17 residues. Germline CDR1 is SGHRS and CDR2 is YFSETQ. V trimming: 0 bases; J trimming: 2 bases; junction bases outside the gene matches: 9. The CDR3 protein is CASSLGTGDMFTYEQYF. The CDR3, as DNA: TGCGCCAGCAGCTTGGGGACAGGGGACATGTTCACCTACGAGCAGTACTTC.

The chain has TRBV5-1 and TRBJ2-5; perhaps TRBD1 as D (5 bases). V lost 1 base to trimming and J lost 5 bases, with 18 bases between them. The CDR3 spans 16 residues. CDR1 and CDR2 (germline): SGHRS, YFSETQ. The CDR3 bases are TGCGCCAGCAGCTTGATGGGGCTATTGATCTCGGAGACCCAGTACTTC. Its translation is CASSLMGLLISETQYF.

This clone has a handful of counts. The rearrangement uses TRBV30 and TRBJ1-2; D is ambiguous. Germline V gene lookup returns CDR1 GTSNPN and CDR2 SVGIG (reference sequence). V lost 2 bases, J lost 4 bases, and 5 bases lay in between. The CDR3 covers 11 residues. CDR3 DNA sequence: TGTGCCTGGAGTCACTCCTATGGCTACACCTTC. This gives the protein CAWSHSYGYTF.

The gene calls are TRBV10-3 and TRBJ2-7, with 8 nucleotides matching TRBD1. Trimming took 11 bases from V and 2 from J; bases not matched to a gene: 8. There are 13 residues in the CDR3. Looked up from germline, CDR1 is ENHRY and CDR2 is SYGVKD. CDR3 amino acids: CAARGQEAYEQYF. Here the CDR3 DNA reads TGTGCCGCGCGGGGACAGGAGGCCTACGAGCAGTACTTC.

The chain combines TRBV7-3 with TRBJ1-2, with TRBD1 as a possible D gene (5 bases). V lost 5 bases and J 4 bases, leaving 14 bases between the germline ends. Per the germline V gene, CDR1 is SGHTA and CDR2 is FQGTGA. The CDR3 has 14 amino acids. As DNA, the CDR3 is TGTGCCAGCAGCCCCACCGTTAGGGGCTATGGCTACACCTTC. Amino acids: CASSPTVRGYGYTF.

The chain employs TRBV6-1 and TRBJ1-3; D perhaps matches TRBD1 (6 bases). The V gene lost 5 bases and the J gene lost 14 bases, with 13 bases spanning the gap. Germline V gives CDR1 MNHNS, CDR2 SASEGT. The CDR3 totals 11 residues. The CDR3 coding sequence is TGTGCCAGCAGTTCCGGACAGTTCGTATATTTT. Its translation is CASSSGQFVYF.

This rearrangement joins TRBV5-1 to TRBJ2-3; 9 nucleotides align to TRBD2. The CDR3 consists of 16 residues. CDR1 SGHRS and CDR2 YFSETQ come from the germline V gene. The ends lost 5 bases at V and 4 bases at J; junction bases unmatched: 11. The CDR3 loop reads CASRFGSGGGADTQYF. In DNA, the CDR3 is TGCGCCAGCAGATTTGGTAGCGGGGGAGGGGCAGATACGCAGTATTTT.

The chain couples TRBV9 to TRBJ2-2; 11 bases line up with TRBD2. CDR3 length: 17 amino acids. The V and J ends lost 2 bases and 2 bases, in that order; junction bases with no gene match: 5. The germline gives CDR1 SGDLS, CDR2 YYNGEE. CDR3 nucleotide sequence: TGTGCCAGCAGCGTGACTAGCGGGGCACCAAACACCGGGGAGCTGTTTTTT. It is translated as CASSVTSGAPNTGELFF.

This chain joins TRBV27 and TRBJ2-7; perhaps TRBD1 as D (5 bases). CDR1 and CDR2 from the germline V gene are MNHEY and SMNVEV (reference sequence). The CDR3 loop spans 12 amino acids. Trimming pared 3 bases from V and 10 bases from J, leaving 13 bases between. In DNA form, the CDR3 reads TGTGCCAGCAGTTTGAGTGGGGCGAAACAGTACTTC. Encoded protein: CASSLSGAKQYF.

The chain joins TRBV19 to TRBJ2-7; 7 bases map to TRBD2. In germline, CDR1 is LNHDA, CDR2 SQIVND (reference sequence). This CDR3 region has 20 residues. V shed 0 bases and J 6 bases; nucleotides not matched to a gene: 23. CDR3 nucleotides: TGTGCCAGTAGTATAGATGGTTCTAGCGGAGGCTTATATGGGGTGAGCGAGCAGTACTTC. It is translated as CASSIDGSSGGLYGVSEQYF.

The chain couples TRBV28 to TRBJ1-1, with D maybe TRBD1 (5 bases). The germline CDR1 and CDR2 sequences are MDHEN and SYDVKM. This CDR3 has 16 residues. V lost 3 bases and J lost 0, with 14 bases in between. The CDR3 coding sequence is TGTGCCAGCAGTTTCGTTTATACAGGCTTGAACACTGAAGCTTTCTTT. This codes for CASSFVYTGLNTEAFF.

This chain joins TRBV7-6 and TRBJ2-2, with D possibly TRBD2 on 6 matching bases. This CDR3 has 17 amino acids. V was shortened by 6 bases and J by 5 bases, with 22 bases between the two germline ends. Germline V gene sequence: CDR1 SGHVS, CDR2 FNYEAQ. DNA for the CDR3: TGTGCCAGCAGTCCCCTTGGGGGGAGGCCCGGAACCGGGGAGCTGTTTTTT. Protein sequence: CASSPLGGRPGTGELFF.

The chain carries TRBV30 and TRBJ2-5, with 8 bases fitting TRBD1. Germline CDR1 and CDR2: GTSNPN and SVGIG (reference sequence). V was pared by 2 bases and J by 5 bases, with 4 bases of the junction left unmatched. The CDR3 length is 13 residues. The DNA of the CDR3 is TGTGCCTGGAGTCCTAACAGGGGGGAGACCCAGTACTTC. Residues: CAWSPNRGETQYF.

The rearrangement uses TRBV27 and TRBJ2-1; 10 bases agree with TRBD2. CDR3 length equals 19 residues. CDR1 MNHEY and CDR2 SMNVEV come from the germline V gene (reference sequence). V was pared by 4 bases and J by 3 bases, with 15 bases of the junction left unmatched. The CDR3 bases are TGTGCCAGCAGTTCCCATGACAGACTAGCGGGCGGCCACTACAATGAGCAGTTCTTC. As protein: CASSSHDRLAGGHYNEQFF.

This clone occurred a few times. The chain joins TRBV27 to TRBJ1-5, with TRBD1 matching 9 bases. CDR3 length: 15 amino acids. CDR1 MNHEY and CDR2 SMNVEV come from the germline V gene (reference sequence). With 2 bases clipped from V and 4 bases from J, the junction kept 3 bases outside the gene matches. CDR3 sequence: CASSLTGGQNQPQHF. CDR3 coding DNA: TGTGCCAGCAGTTTAACAGGGGGCCAAAATCAGCCCCAGCATTTT.

This chain uses TRBV4-1 with TRBJ2-4; 13 bases are a match to TRBD2. V was clipped by 4 bases and J by 0 bases; unmatched bases: 6. This CDR3 region has 18 residues. Germline V lookup: CDR1 MGHRA, CDR2 YSYEKL. This CDR3 is CASSPMGLAGLAKNIQYF. In DNA form, the CDR3 reads TGCGCCAGCAGCCCCATGGGACTAGCGGGGCTAGCCAAAAACATTCAGTACTTC.

A note on this clone: Other DNA sequences in the sample encode the same CDR3. In nucleotides, the CDR3 is TGTGCCAGCTCACCAGACAGGGTGAACACTGAAGCTTTCTTT. This translates into CASSPDRVNTEAFF. The V gene is TRBV18, the J gene TRBJ1-1; 7 bases are shared with TRBD1. After removal of 2 bases from V and 0 bases from J, the junction contained 0 bases not matched to a gene. Looked up from germline, CDR1 is KGHSH and CDR2 is LQKENI. This CDR3 region has 14 residues.